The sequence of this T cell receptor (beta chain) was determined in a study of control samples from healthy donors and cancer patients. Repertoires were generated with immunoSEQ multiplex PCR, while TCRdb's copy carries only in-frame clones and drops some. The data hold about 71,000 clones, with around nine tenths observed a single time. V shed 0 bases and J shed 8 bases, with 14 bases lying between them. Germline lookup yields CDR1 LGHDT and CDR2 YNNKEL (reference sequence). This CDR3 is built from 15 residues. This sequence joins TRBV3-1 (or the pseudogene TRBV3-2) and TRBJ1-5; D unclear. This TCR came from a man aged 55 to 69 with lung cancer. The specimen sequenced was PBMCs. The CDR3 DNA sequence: TGTGCCAGCAGCCAAGATAGCGAAAGGGCGAAGCCCCAGCATTTT. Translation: CASSQDSERAKPQHF.